These T cell receptor beta chains were read from a single sample in a study of blood T cells in healthy people across ages. TCRdb reprocessed the 5' RACE reads via MiXCR and lists one record per CDR3 protein. The table has fewer than 900,000 distinct CDR3 sequences, around 40% seen once; the top ten hold more than 20%. The sample consisted of blood. These receptor sequences come from an older woman in good health. The CDR3 runs from the conserved cysteine through the conserved F or W. A D gene is named only where the DNA matches it firmly. Only part of the rows carry a size: once, few, many, or a class if the clone is expanded.

clone size	V gene	J gene	D gene	CDR3 length	CDR3 DNA	CDR3 protein
many	TRBV20-1	TRBJ2-5	.	14	TGCAGTGCTAGTTCCCCCACAGGCCAAGAGACCCAGTACTTC	CSASSPTGQETQYF
many	TRBV13	TRBJ2-3	.	18	TGTGCCAGCAGCTTAAGACGGGACCTTGGCCCTCGCACAGATACGCAGTATTTT	CASSLRRDLGPRTDTQYF
few	TRBV7-2	TRBJ1-2	TRBD1	16	TGTGCCAGCAGCTTAGCCAGGGGGGGCTATGTGGGAGGCTACACCTTC	CASSLARGGYVGGYTF
.	TRBV6-6	TRBJ1-2	.	13	TGTGCCAGCAGTTCTGAGTTTAACTATGGCTACACCTTC	CASSSEFNYGYTF
many	TRBV5-6	TRBJ2-7	.	18	TGTGCCAGCAGCTTGTTGATCTCGGACGGGGCTTCATACTACGAGCAGTACTTC	CASSLLISDGASYYEQYF
.	TRBV18	TRBJ2-3	.	15	TGTGCCAGCCGACCGGACGCCCAAATCACAGATACGCAGTATTTT	CASRPDAQITDTQYF
.	TRBV7-2	TRBJ2-7	.	15	TGTGCCAGCAGCCCCGGAGTGGGACCTACCTACGAGCAGTACTTC	CASSPGVGPTYEQYF
.	TRBV2	TRBJ1-4	.	14	TGTGCCAGCACCAGCTCAGGGGTTAGTGAAAAACTGTTTTTT	CASTSSGVSEKLFF
.	TRBV4-3	TRBJ2-1	.	15	TGCGCCAGCAGCCAGTGGGGACTCTCCTACAATGAGCAGTTCTTC	CASSQWGLSYNEQFF
.	TRBV12-3/TRBV12-4	TRBJ2-1	.	16	TGTACCAGCAGCTCACCTCAGGGGCAATTGAGAGGTGAGCAGTTCTTC	CTSSSPQGQLRGEQFF
.	TRBV6-1	TRBJ2-7	TRBD2	17	TGTGCCAGCAGTGAAGCGAGACTAGCGGGTCCGTCTGGCGAGCAGTACTTC	CASSEARLAGPSGEQYF
.	TRBV6-5	TRBJ1-1	.	18	TGTGCCAGCAGTTACTATGCAGTTAAGGCTTACGGCGGCACTGAAGCTTTCTTT	CASSYYAVKAYGGTEAFF
.	TRBV6-6	TRBJ2-7	TRBD1	15	TGTGCCAGCAGTACCTCCGGGACAGGGACCTACGAGCAGTACTTC	CASSTSGTGTYEQYF
few	TRBV20-1	TRBJ2-7	TRBD2	13	TGCAGTGTTAAGACTAGCGGGTTGTACGAGCAGTACTTC	CSVKTSGLYEQYF
many	TRBV12-3/TRBV12-4	TRBJ1-4	TRBD1	14	TGTGCCAGCAGTTTCGAGGGGGCGGGGGAAAAACTGTTTTTT	CASSFEGAGEKLFF
.	TRBV28	TRBJ2-5	.	13	TGTGCTTCGCAGGCTTTAGGGCAGGAGACCCAGTACTTC	CASQALGQETQYF
.	TRBV7-2	TRBJ1-5	.	15	TGTGCCAGCAGCTATGGGGTGTTGACCAATCAGCCCCAGCATTTT	CASSYGVLTNQPQHF